This T cell receptor beta chain was captured by sequencing in a study of PD-1 blockade in classical Hodgkin lymphoma. As for the study in general: Administration of nivolumab to patients was at 3 mg/kg intravenously every 2 weeks.

The V end lost 5 bases, the J end lost 2 bases, and 17 bases lay between the germline ends. The germline V gene encodes CDR1 SGHTS and CDR2 YDEGEE. CDR3 length: 15 residues. All patients relapsed after autologous stem cell transplantation, and brentuximab vedotin exposure varied. Details on this clone: The antigen is unknown.

Points from the study as a whole: Before treatment, TCR diversity in newly diagnosed patients was reportedly lower than in healthy donors. Baseline diversity was lower in partial responders and progressors than complete responders. Nivolumab initiation under 1 year post-ASCT meant exclusion.

TCRdb keeps only in-frame clones here, not all; method: immunoSEQ multiplex PCR. The repertoire holds nearly 60,000 clones, with around 90% as singletons. This chain joins TRBV5-8 and TRBJ2-7, with D possibly being TRBD1 or TRBD2 (5 bases each). The sample was peripheral blood mononuclear cells (PBMCs), taken before the second cycle of nivolumab. This TCR was recovered from a human donor with classical Hodgkin lymphoma. The CDR3 loop is CASSWAGTQTYEQYF. CDR3 bases: TGTGCCAGCAGTTGGGCCGGGACGCAGACCTACGAGCAGTACTTC.